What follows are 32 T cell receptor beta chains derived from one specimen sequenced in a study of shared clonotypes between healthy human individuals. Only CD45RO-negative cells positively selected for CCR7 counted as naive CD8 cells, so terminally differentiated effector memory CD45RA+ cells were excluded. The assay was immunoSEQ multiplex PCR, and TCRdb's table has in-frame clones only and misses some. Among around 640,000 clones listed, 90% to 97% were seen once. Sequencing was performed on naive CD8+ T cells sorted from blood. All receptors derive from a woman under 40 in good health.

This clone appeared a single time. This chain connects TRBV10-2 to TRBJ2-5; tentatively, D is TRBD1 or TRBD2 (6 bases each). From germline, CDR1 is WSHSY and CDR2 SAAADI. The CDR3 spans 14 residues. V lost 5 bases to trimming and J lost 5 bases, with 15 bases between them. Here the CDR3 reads CASSTQGTGETQYF. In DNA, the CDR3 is TGCGCCAGCAGTACGCAGGGGACTGGGGAGACCCAGTACTTC.

DNA for the CDR3: TGCGCCAGCAGCTTGGGTCAGGGGGCCGGTCAGCCCCAGCATTTT. Translated, it gives CASSLGQGAGQPQHF. The V and J genes are TRBV5-1 and TRBJ1-5; TRBD1 matches 8 bases. Germline CDR1 reads SGHRS; CDR2 reads YFSETQ. Trimming took 0 bases from V and 6 from J; bases not matched to a gene: 5. CDR3 length: 15 amino acids.

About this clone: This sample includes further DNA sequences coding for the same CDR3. This CDR3 reads CASSDSSYEQYF. The DNA for the CDR3 is TGCGCCAGCAGTGACAGCTCCTACGAGCAGTACTTC. The rearrangement links TRBV10-1 to TRBJ2-7; no firm D call. V was clipped by 3 bases and J by 0 bases, with 3 bases between them. Looked up from germline, CDR1 is WNHNN and CDR2 is SYGVQD (reference sequence). The CDR3 covers 12 residues.

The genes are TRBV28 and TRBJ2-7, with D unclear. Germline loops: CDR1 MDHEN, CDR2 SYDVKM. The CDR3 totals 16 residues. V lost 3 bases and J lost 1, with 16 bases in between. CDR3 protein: CASSLPTASTSYEQYF. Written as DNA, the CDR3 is TGTGCCAGCAGTTTGCCCACCGCGTCGACTTCCTACGAGCAGTACTTC.

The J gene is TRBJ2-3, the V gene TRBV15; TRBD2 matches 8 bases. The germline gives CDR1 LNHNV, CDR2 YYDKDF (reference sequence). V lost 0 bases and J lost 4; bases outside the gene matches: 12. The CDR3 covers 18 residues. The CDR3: CATSRDPATSGAPDTQYF. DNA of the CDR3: TGTGCCACCAGCAGAGACCCGGCTACTAGCGGCGCCCCAGATACGCAGTATTTT.

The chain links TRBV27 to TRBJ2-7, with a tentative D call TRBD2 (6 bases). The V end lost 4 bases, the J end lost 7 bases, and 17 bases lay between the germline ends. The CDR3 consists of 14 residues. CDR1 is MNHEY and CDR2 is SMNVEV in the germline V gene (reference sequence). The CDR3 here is CASSSTGTPLEQYF. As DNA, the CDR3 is TGTGCCAGCAGTTCCACCGGGACTCCTTTAGAGCAGTACTTC.

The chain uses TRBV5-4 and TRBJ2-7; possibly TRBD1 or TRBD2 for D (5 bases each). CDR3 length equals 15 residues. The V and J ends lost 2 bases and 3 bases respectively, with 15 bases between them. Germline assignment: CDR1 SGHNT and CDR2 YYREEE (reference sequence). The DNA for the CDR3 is TGTGCCAGCAGCTTCTCCGGGACCCTAAACTACGAGCAGTACTTC. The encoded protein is CASSFSGTLNYEQYF.

The CDR3: CSVYLEKLFF. The CDR3 nucleotides are TGCAGCGTCTACCTTGAAAAACTGTTTTTT. The rearrangement uses TRBV29-1 and TRBJ1-4; no definite D call. CDR3 length: 10 amino acids. CDR1 is SQVTM and CDR2 is ANQGSEA in the germline V gene. Trimming took off 6 bases at V and 7 bases at J, with 6 bases between the two ends.

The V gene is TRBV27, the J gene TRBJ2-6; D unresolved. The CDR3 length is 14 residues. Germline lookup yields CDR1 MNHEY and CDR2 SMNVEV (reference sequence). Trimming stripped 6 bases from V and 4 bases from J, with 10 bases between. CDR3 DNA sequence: TGTGCCAGCAGAATAGCAGCCGGGGCCAACGTCCTGACTTTC. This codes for CASRIAAGANVLTF.

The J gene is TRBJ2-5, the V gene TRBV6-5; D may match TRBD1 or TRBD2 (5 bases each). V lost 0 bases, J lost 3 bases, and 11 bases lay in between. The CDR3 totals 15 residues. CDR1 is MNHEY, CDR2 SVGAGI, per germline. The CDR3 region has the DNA TGTGCCAGCAGTTACTCCGGGACGCCGAAAGAGACCCAGTACTTC. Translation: CASSYSGTPKETQYF.

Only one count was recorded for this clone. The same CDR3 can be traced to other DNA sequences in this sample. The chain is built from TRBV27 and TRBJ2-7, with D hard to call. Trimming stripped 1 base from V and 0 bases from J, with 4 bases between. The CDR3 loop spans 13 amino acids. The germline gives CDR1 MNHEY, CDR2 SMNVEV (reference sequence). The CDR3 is CASSLFSSYEQYF. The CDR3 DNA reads TGTGCCAGCAGTTTATTTTCCTCCTACGAGCAGTACTTC.

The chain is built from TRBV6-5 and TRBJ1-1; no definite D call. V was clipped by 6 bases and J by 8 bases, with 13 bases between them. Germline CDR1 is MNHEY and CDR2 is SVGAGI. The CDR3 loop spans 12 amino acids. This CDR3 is CASSTGSSEAFF. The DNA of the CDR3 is TGTGCCAGCAGCACCGGGTCCTCAGAAGCTTTCTTT.

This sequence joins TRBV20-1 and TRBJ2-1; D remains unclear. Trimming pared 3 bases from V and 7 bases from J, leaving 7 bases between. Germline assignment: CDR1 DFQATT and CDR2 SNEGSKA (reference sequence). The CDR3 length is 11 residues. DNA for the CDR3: TGCAGTGCTAGGGTTTTGAATGAGCAGTTCTTC. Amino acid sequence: CSARVLNEQFF.

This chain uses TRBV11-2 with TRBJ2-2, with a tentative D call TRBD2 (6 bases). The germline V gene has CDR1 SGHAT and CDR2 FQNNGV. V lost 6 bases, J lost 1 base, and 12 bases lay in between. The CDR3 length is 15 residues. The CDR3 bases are TGTGCCAGCAGGACTAGGGCGAAGAACACCGGGGAGCTGTTTTTT. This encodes CASRTRAKNTGELFF.

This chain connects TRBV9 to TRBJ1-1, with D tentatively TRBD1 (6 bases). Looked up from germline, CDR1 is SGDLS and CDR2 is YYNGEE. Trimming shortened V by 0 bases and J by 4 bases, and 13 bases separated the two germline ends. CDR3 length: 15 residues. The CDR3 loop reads CASSVVGGMSTEAFF. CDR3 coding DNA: TGTGCCAGCAGCGTAGTGGGGGGCATGAGCACTGAAGCTTTCTTT.

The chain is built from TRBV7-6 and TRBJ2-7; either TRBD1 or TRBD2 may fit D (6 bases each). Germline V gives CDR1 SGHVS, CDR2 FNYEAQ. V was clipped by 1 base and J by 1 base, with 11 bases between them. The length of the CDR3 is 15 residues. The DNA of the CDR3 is TGTGCCAGCAGCTTAGGGCAGGGGACTTCCTACGAGCAGTACTTC. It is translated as CASSLGQGTSYEQYF. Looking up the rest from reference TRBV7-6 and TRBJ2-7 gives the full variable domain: GAGVSQSPRYKVTKRGQDVALRCDPISGHVSLYWYRQALGQGPEFLTYFNYEAQQDKSGLPNDRFSAERPEGSISTLTIQRTEQRDSAMYRCASSLGQGTSYEQYFGPGTRLTVT.

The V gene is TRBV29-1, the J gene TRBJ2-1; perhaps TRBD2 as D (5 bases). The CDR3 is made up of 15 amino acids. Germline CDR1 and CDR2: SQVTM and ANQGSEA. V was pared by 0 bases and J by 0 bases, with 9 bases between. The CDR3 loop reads CSVEERASSYNEQFF. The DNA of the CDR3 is TGCAGCGTTGAAGAGCGGGCCAGCTCCTACAATGAGCAGTTCTTC.

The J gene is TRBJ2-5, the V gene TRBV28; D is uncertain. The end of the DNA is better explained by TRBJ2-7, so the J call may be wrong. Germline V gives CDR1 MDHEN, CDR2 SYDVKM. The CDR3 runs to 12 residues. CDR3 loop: CASSLPVYEQYF. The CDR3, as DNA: TGTGCCAGCAGTTTGCCGGTCTACGAGCAGTACTTC.

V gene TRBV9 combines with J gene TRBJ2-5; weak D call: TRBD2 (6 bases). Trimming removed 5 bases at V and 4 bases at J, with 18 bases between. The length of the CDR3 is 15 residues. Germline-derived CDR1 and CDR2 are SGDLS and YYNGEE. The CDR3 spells CASSPTRGLGETQYF. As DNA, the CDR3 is TGTGCCAGCAGTCCCACGAGGGGACTGGGAGAGACCCAGTACTTC.

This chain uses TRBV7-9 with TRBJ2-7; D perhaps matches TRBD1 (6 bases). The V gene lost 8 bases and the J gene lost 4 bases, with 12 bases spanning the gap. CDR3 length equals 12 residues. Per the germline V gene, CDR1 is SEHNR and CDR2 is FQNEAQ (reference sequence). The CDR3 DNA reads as TGTGCCAGCGCGGACAGTTTGTACGAGCAGTACTTC. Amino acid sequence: CASADSLYEQYF.

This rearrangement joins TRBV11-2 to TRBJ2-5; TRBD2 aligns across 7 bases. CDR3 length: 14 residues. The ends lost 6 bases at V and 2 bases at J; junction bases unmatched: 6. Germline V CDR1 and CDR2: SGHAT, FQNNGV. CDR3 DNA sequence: TGTGCCAGCAGGAATACTAGCGTTCAAGAGACCCAGTACTTC. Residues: CASRNTSVQETQYF.

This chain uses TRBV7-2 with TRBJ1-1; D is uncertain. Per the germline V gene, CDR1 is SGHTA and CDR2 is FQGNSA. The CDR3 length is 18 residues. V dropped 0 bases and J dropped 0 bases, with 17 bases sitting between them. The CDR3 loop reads CASSLASPLSLMNTEAFF. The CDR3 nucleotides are TGTGCCAGCAGCTTAGCGTCCCCTCTTTCCCTTATGAACACTGAAGCTTTCTTT.

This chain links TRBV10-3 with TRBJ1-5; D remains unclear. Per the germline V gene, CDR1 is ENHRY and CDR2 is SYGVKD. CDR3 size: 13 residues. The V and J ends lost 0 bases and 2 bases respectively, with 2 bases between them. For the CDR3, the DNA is TGTGCCATCAGTGAGTCGGGCAATCAGCCCCAGCATTTT. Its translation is CAISESGNQPQHF.

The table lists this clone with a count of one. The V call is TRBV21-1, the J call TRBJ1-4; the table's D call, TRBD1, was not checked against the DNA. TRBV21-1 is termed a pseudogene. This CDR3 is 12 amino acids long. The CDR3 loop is CASPRGNEKLFF. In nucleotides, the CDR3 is TGTGCCAGCCCGAGGGGGAATGAAAAACTGTTTTTT.

The CDR3, as DNA: TGCGCCAGCAGCCGCACTAGCGGGAGCTACTACGAGCAGTACTTC. It is translated as CASSRTSGSYYEQYF. The V call is TRBV4-1, the J call TRBJ2-7; TRBD2 matches at 11 bases. Germline V gene sequence: CDR1 MGHRA, CDR2 YSYEKL. V dropped 4 bases and J dropped 3; count of bases not matched to a gene: 5. The CDR3 sequence is 15 residues long.

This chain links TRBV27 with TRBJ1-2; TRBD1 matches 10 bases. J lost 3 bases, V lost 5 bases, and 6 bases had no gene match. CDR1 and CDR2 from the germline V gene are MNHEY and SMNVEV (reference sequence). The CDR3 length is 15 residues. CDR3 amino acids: CASSTSTGGYYGYTF. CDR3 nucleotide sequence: TGTGCCAGCAGTACCTCGACAGGGGGCTACTATGGCTACACCTTC.

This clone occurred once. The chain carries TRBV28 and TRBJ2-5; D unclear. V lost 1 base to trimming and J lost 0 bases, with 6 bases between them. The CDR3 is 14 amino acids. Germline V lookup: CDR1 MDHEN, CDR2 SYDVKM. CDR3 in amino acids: CASSLSSDQETQYF. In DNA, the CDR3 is TGTGCCAGCAGTTTATCCAGCGACCAAGAGACCCAGTACTTC. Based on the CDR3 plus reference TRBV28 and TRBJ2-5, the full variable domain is DVKVTQSSRYLVKRTGEKVFLECVQDMDHENMFWYRQDPGLGLRLIYFSYDVKMKEKGDIPEGYSVSREKKERFSLILESASTNQTSMYLCASSLSSDQETQYFGPGTRLLVL.

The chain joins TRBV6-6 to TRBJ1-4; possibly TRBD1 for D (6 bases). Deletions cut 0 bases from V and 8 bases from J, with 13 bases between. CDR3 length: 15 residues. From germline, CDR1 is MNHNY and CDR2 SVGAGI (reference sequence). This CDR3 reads CASSYSRGGNEKLFF. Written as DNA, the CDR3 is TGTGCCAGCAGTTACTCGAGGGGGGGTAACGAAAAACTGTTTTTT.

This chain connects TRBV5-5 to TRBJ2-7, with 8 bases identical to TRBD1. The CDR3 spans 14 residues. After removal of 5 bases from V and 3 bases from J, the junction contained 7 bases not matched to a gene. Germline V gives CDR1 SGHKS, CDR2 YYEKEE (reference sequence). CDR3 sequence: CASSPGTGGYEQYF. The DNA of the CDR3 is TGTGCCAGCAGTCCCGGGACAGGAGGCTACGAGCAGTACTTC.

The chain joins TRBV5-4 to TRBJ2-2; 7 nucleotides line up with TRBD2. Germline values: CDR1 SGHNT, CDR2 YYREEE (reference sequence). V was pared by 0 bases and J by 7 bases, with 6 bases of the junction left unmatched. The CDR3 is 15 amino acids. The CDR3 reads CASSLGSGEGGELFF. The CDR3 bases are TGTGCCAGCAGCTTGGGGAGCGGGGAAGGCGGGGAGCTGTTTTTT.

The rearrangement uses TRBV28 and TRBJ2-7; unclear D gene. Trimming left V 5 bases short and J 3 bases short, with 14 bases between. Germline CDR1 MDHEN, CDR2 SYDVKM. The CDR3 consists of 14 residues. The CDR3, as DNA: TGTGCCAGCAGTCTTGTGACTGGAATCTACGAGCAGTACTTC. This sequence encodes CASSLVTGIYEQYF.

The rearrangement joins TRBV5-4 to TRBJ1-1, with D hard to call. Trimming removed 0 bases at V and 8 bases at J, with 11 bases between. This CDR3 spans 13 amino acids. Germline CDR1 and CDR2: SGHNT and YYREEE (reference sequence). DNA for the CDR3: TGTGCCAGCAGCTTGGCCGTCCCCGGGGAAGCTTTCTTT. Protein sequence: CASSLAVPGEAFF. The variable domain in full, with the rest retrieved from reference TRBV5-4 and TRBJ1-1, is ETGVTQSPTHLIKTRGQQVTLRCSSQSGHNTVSWYQQALGQGPQFIFQYYREEENGRGNFPPRFSGLQFPNYSSELNVNALELDDSALYLCASSLAVPGEAFFGQGTRLTVV.